This record covers a single T cell receptor (beta chain). This CDR3 comprises 14 residues. V was clipped by 5 bases and J by 2 bases, with 12 bases between them. The V gene's germline CDR1 is SGHAT and CDR2 FQNNGV. This record belongs to a study of radiotherapy plus CTLA-4 blockade in lung cancer. Focal radiation plus CTLA-4 blockade with ipilimumab was administered to patients who had chemo-refractory metastatic non-small-cell lung cancer. Profiled with immunoSEQ multiplex PCR; TCRdb holds only in-frame clones, not every one. The table has around 45,000 clones, around nine tenths seen once. The sequence was obtained from a human donor with non-small cell lung cancer whose response to radiotherapy plus ipilimumab could not be evaluated. The material was peripheral blood, obtained from a patient treated with radiotherapy plus ipilimumab. This chain uses TRBV11-2 with TRBJ2-5, with a possible D match to TRBD2 (6 bases). As DNA, the CDR3 is TGTGCCAGCAGCCCCCCGGGACTTCAAGAGACCCAGTACTTC. It codes for CASSPPGLQETQYF. The complete variable domain, with remaining parts taken from reference TRBV11-2 and TRBJ2-5, reads EAGVAQSPRYKIIEKRQSVAFWCNPISGHATLYWYQQILGQGPKLLIQFQNNGVVDDSQLPKDRFSAERLKGVDSTLKIQPAKLEDSAVYLCASSPPGLQETQYFGPGTRLLVL.